This TCR beta chain stems from a study of blood T cell repertoires in COVID-19 (dated by TCRdb to the early 2020s). Regarding the complete study: The collaborator samples originated in the United States, Italy and Spain and spanned the acute and convalescent phases of COVID-19. Samples came from the ongoing ImmuneRACE study (first 160 participants) plus 1,254 subjects from 6 global collaborators. The repertoires were released in a freely available public database meant as a resource for research on the immune response to SARS-CoV-2. HLA class I and class II types, where available, came from metadata supplied by the sample provider rather than from assay-based typing. Subjects who had been exposed to COVID-19, were actively infected with it, or had recovered from it provided the deeply sampled blood TCRbeta repertoires that made up the dataset. The prospective study material was composed of cDNA or gDNA derived from T cells, B-cell-depleted T cells, or PBMCs. The sample metadata nearly always contained a de-identified subject ID, COVID-19 status, age in years and sex. The study at large found these results: The quantity of clinical and demographic metadata differed by source and by participant and was supplied without curation.

This clone was detected a few times. Its antigen remains unidentified. No qualities accompany the bases; no much larger clone lies one base away. One collaborating source in Seattle enrolled patients during active infection and followed them longitudinally through the course of disease. Collaborating institutions collected whole blood in K2EDTA tubes following their own protocols. For TCRbeta analysis, collaborators shipped samples in one of three forms: frozen whole blood, isolated PBMCs, or DNA extracted from either of those sample types. TCRbeta CDR3 regions were amplified from genomic DNA using the immunoSEQ Assay, a bias-controlled multiplex PCR. On the authors' methods: The number of nucleated cells in each sample was estimated from the amplification of reference gene primers within the assay. Sequence reads were collapsed and filtered to measure the absolute abundance of every unique TCRbeta CDR3 rearrangement. Productive Simpson clonality was computed per sample as the square root of Simpson's diversity index over productive rearrangements. Drawn from immuneACCESS, this table holds only the in-frame rearrangements with V and J called that TCRdb kept. Clones are partly lost; checked studies trace under half to an unresolved V gene and leave the rest unexplained. The V and J calls and clone size come from that table; D and trimming were worked out from the DNA. Across this sample there are approximately 75,000 clones, with 75% to 90% seen only once. The ten most abundant clones make up around 6% of the sample.

CDR1 and CDR2 are read off the germline V gene as KGHSH and LQKENI. V is cut back by 4 bases and J by 6 bases, with 9 bases in the junction unmatched. The CDR3 numbers 15 residues from cysteine through phenylalanine. Only the CDR3 region is kept as DNA, spanning 45 bases read in frame from base 1. The rearranged segments are TRBV18 and TRBJ2-7; 10 central bases correspond to TRBD1. The specimen was peripheral blood. This receptor was taken from an elderly man with COVID-19, enrolled during active disease. The base sequence is TGTGCCAGCTCACTATCGGGACAGGGGAAGAGCGAGCAGTACTTC. It translates as CASSLSGQGKSEQYF.